One TCR beta chain is described in this entry. This record belongs to a study of response to subunit inactivated influenza vaccine. TCRdb called the RT-PCR reads again in MiXCR, with one record for every CDR3 protein. Of 200,000 to 300,000 distinct CDR3 sequences listed, more than 10% are singletons. Germline lookup yields CDR1 DFQATT and CDR2 SNEGSKA (reference sequence). The J segment lost 5 bases and the V segment lost 0 bases, leaving 15 bases of the junction unmatched. The CDR3 extends over 18 amino acids. The rearrangement links TRBV20-1 to TRBJ2-2; 7 bases are shared with TRBD1. This sequence originates from a man over 45 who received an inactivated influenza vaccine. This specimen consisted of non-naive T cells sorted from PBMCs, obtained approximately 15 days before vaccination. CDR3 in DNA: TGCAGTGCTAGAGATGATAAACGTCCCGGGACAGTAACCGGGGAGCTGTTTTTT. It is translated as CSARDDKRPGTVTGELFF.